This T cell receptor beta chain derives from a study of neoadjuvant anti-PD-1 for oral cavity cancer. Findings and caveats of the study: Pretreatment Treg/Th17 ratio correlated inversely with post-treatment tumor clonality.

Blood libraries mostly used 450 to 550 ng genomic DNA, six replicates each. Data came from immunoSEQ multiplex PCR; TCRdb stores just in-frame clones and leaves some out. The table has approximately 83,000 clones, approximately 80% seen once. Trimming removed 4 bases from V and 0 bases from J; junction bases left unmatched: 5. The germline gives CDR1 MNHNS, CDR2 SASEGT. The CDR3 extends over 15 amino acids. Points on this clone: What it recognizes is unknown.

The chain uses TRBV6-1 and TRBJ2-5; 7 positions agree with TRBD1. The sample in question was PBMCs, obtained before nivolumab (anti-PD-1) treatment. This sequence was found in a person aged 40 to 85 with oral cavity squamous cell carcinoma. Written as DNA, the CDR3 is TGTGCCAGCAGTGCGCAAACAGGGGACCAAGAGACCCAGTACTTC. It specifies CASSAQTGDQETQYF.